This T cell receptor (beta chain) was found in a study of Ad26.COV2.S vaccination and SARS-CoV-2 variants. For the study at large: The trial was COV1001 and the donor's arm was Ad26.COV2.S. Donor got 5x10^10 or 1x10^11 viral particles of Ad26.COV2.S. Study results and caveats: Non-spike TCR breadth did not differ much between vaccine and placebo recipients.

This CDR3 is 15 amino acids long. The germline V gene encodes CDR1 SGHRS and CDR2 YFSETQ. V lost 4 bases, J lost 6 bases, and 16 bases lay in between. Remarks on this clone: The antigen is undetermined.

TCRdb's table, derived via immunoSEQ multiplex PCR, lists solely in-frame clones and lacks some. The sample lists more than 300,000 clones, 85% occurring once. The treatment denotes: roughly 18 received Ad26.COV2.S at low or high dose, single or two shots; about 5 received placebo; per-sample allocation not given. Collection of samples fell on day 63 after the first vaccine or placebo injection. Vaccination used an Ad26 vector expressing Wuhan-strain SARS-CoV-2 spike. The chain recombines TRBV5-1 with TRBJ1-4; possible D gene TRBD1, 6 bases. The starting material was peripheral blood, obtained in a trial of Ad26.COV2.S vaccine versus placebo. This TCR was recovered from a person aged 18-65 years who received the Ad26.COV2.S COVID-19 vaccine or a placebo. The CDR3 DNA follows: TGCGCCAGCAGCCTAAGCGGCAGGGGCCATGAAAAACTGTTTTTT. The encoded protein is CASSLSGRGHEKLFF.